This TCR beta chain was recovered during a study of T cells after yellow fever vaccination. The V and J ends lost 3 bases and 1 base respectively, with 7 bases between them. The CDR3 is made up of 13 amino acids. Looked up from germline, CDR1 is SGHRS and CDR2 is YFSETQ. As TCR cDNA was made by 5'RACE template switching, a universal primer site and UMIs were added. Each CDR3 protein gets one entry after TCRdb re-called the 5' RACE reads with MiXCR. The sample includes 500,000 to 650,000 distinct CDR3 sequences, around 17% of them seen just once. This receptor was identified in a man aged 18 to 29 who received the YFV17D yellow fever vaccine. The chain is built from TRBV5-1 and TRBJ1-2; D possibly corresponds to TRBD1 (5 bases). Here the sequenced sample was PBMCs, taken 5 days after the first yellow fever vaccination. Written as DNA, the CDR3 is TGCGCCAGCAGCTCCAGGGTTAACTATGGCTACACCTTC. Translated, it gives CASSSRVNYGYTF.